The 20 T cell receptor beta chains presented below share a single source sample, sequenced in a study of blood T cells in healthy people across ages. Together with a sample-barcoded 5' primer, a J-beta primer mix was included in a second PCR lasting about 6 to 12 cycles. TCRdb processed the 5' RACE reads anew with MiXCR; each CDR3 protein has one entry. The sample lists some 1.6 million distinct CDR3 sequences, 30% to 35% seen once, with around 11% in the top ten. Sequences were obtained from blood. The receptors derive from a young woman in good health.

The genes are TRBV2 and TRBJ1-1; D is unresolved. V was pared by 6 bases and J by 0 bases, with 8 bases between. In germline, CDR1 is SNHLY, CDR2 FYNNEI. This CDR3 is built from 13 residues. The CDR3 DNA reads TGTGCCAGCAGGTCTATAATGAACACTGAAGCTTTCTTT. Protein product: CASRSIMNTEAFF.

CDR3: CASSQGAMSTEAFF. CDR3 bases: TGCGCCAGCAGCCAAGGGGCAATGAGCACTGAAGCTTTCTTT. The chain is built from TRBV4-1 and TRBJ1-1; D unresolved. The CDR3 sequence is 14 residues long. Looked up from germline, CDR1 is MGHRA and CDR2 is YSYEKL. V was pared by 1 base and J by 4 bases, with 10 bases between.

The CDR3 DNA is TGCGCCAGCAGCCCGTGGCAGGGTTACAATGAGCAGTTCTTC. Encoded protein: CASSPWQGYNEQFF. The chain combines TRBV5-1 with TRBJ2-1; D may be TRBD1 (5 bases). The CDR3 covers 14 residues. The germline CDR1 and CDR2 sequences are SGHRS and YFSETQ. V lost 4 bases and J lost 4, with 12 bases in between.

The CDR3 loop reads CASSPRTGNGGYTF. Here the CDR3 DNA reads TGTGCCAGCAGCCCTCGTACAGGGAACGGTGGCTACACCTTC. The rearrangement uses TRBV6-6 and TRBJ1-2; tentative D call: TRBD1 (6 bases). Trimming took off 6 bases at V and 7 bases at J, with 18 bases between the two ends. The CDR3 is made up of 14 amino acids. Germline V gene lookup returns CDR1 MNHNY and CDR2 SVGAGI (reference sequence).

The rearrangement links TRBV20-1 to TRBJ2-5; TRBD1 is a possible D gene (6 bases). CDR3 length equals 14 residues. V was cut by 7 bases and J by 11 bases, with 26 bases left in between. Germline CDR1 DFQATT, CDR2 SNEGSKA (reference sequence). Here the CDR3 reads CSVIVSYSRGVQYF. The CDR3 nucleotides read TGCAGTGTTATAGTTAGCTACTCCAGGGGAGTGCAGTACTTC.

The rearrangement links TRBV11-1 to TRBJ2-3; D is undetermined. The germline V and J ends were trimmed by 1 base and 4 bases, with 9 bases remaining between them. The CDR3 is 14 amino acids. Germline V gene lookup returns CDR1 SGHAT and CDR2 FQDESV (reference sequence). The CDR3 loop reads CASSLDSSPDTQYF. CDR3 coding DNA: TGTGCCAGCAGCTTAGACTCCTCCCCAGATACGCAGTATTTT.

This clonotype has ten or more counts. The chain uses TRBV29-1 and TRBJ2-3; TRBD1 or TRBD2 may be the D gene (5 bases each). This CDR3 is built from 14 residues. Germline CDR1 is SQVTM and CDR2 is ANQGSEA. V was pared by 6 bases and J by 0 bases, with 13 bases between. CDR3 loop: CSVGVAVSTDTQYF. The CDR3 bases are TGCAGCGTGGGGGTGGCCGTGAGCACAGATACGCAGTATTTT.

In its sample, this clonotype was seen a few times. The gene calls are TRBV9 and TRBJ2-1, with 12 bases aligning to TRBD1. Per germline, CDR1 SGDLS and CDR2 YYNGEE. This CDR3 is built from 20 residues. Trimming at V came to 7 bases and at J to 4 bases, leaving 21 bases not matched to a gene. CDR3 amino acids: CASPSCLCRDRGRRYNEQFF. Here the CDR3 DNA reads TGTGCCAGCCCTAGCTGCCTCTGCCGGGACAGGGGGCGAAGATACAATGAGCAGTTCTTC.

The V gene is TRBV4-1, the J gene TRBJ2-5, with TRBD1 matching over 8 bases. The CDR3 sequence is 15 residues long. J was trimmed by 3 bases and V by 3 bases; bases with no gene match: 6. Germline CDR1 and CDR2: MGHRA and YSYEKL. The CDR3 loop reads CASSHPMTGEETQYF. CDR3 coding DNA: TGCGCCAGCAGCCATCCGATGACAGGGGAAGAGACCCAGTACTTC.

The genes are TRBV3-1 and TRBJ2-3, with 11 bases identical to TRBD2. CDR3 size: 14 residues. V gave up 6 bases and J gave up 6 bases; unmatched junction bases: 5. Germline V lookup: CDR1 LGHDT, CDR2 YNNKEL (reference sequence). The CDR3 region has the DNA TGTGCCAGCAGGGGACTAGCGGTTGGCGATACGCAGTATTTT. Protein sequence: CASRGLAVGDTQYF.

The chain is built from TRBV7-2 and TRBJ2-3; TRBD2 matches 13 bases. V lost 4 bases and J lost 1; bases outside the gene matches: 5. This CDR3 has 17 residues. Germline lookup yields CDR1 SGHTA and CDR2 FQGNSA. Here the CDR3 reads CASSSRLAGGGTDTQYF. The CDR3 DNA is TGTGCCAGCAGCTCAAGACTAGCGGGGGGCGGCACAGATACGCAGTATTTT.

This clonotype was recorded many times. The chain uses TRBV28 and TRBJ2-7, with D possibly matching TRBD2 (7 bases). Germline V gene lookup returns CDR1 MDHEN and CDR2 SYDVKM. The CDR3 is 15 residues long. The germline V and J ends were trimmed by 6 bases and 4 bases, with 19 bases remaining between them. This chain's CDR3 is CASSPGGGGRYEQYF. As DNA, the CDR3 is TGTGCCAGCAGCCCCGGAGGGGGGGGAAGATACGAGCAGTACTTC.

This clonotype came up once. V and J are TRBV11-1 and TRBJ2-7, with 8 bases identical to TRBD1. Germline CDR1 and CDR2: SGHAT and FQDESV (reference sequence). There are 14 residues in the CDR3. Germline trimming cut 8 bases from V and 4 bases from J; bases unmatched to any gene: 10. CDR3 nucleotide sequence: TGTGCCAGCGGCTCCAGGGGGCTAACGTACGAGCAGTACTTC. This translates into CASGSRGLTYEQYF.

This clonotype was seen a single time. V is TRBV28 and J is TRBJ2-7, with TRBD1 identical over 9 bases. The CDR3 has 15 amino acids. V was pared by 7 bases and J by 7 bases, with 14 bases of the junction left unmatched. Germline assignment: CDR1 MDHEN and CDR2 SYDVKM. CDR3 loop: CASNSTGTGFEEQYF. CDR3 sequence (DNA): TGTGCCAGCAATTCAACCGGGACAGGGTTTGAGGAGCAGTACTTC.

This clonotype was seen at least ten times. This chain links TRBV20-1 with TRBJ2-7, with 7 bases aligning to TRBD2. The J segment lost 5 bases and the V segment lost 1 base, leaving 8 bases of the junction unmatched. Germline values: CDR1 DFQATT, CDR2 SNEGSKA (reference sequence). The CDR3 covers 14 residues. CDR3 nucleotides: TGCAGTGCTAGAGGCGGGAGAGGTGGGGACGAGCAGTACTTC. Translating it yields CSARGGRGGDEQYF.

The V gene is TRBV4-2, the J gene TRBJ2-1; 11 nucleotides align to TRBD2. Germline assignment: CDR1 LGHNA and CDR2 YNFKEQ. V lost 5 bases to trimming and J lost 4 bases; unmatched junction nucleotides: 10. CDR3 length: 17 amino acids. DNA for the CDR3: TGTGCCAGCAGCTTCCAATTAGCGGGAGGGGAATACAATGAGCAGTTCTTC. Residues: CASSFQLAGGEYNEQFF.

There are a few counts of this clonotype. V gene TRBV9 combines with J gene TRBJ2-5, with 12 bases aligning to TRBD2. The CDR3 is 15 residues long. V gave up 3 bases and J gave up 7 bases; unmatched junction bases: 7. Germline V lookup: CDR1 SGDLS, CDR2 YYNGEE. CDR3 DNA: TGTGCCAGCAGCGCCCCACTAGCGGGAGGTGGGACCCAGTACTTC. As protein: CASSAPLAGGGTQYF.

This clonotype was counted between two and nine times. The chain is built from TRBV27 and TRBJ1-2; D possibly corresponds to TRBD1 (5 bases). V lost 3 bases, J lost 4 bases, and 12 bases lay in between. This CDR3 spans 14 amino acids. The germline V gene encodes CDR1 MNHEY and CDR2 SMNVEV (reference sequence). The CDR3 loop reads CASSFGGEGYGYTF. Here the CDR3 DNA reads TGTGCCAGCAGTTTCGGAGGGGAGGGCTATGGCTACACCTTC.

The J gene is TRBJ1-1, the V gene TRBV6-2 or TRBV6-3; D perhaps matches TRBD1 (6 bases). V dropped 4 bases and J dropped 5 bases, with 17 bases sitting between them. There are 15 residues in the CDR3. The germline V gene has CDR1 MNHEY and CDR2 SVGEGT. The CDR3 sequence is CASSSQVLGTTEAFF. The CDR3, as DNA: TGTGCCAGCAGTTCACAGGTCCTAGGGACAACTGAAGCTTTCTTT.

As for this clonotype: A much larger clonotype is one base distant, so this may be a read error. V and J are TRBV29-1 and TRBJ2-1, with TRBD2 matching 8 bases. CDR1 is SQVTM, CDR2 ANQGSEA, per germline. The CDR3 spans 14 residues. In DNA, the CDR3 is TGCGGCGGCGGTAGCGGGGACTCTTACAATGAGCAGTTCTTC. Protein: CGGGSGDSYNEQFF.